The present TCR beta chain was sequenced within a study of OX40 agonist ivuxolimab in advanced cancers. At the level of the study: Patients received ivuxolimab, an agonistic anti-OX40 (CD134) antibody. The study, taken as a whole, reports: Relative to CD4+, CD8+ T cells held more expanded clones on average. Some of the lowest clonal expansion was seen in partial responders at 0.1-3.0 mg/kg.

The protocol was immunoSEQ multiplex PCR, while the TCRdb copy is restricted to in-frame clones and leaves out a portion. The data show fewer than 8,500 clones, with about nine tenths seen just once and around 1.9% held by the top ten. This clone was counted once. Its antigen is unidentified. The V gene's germline CDR1 is SNHLY and CDR2 FYNNEI. The junction had 3 bases not matched to a gene; V was cut back by 6 bases and J by 4 bases. The CDR3 length is 14 residues. The chain links TRBV2 to TRBJ2-7; 13 nucleotides agree with TRBD2. This TCR was recovered from an adult with an advanced solid tumor such as melanoma, head and neck, liver or kidney cancer. The sequenced sample was CD4+ or CD8+ T cells sorted from blood, obtained in a trial of the OX40 agonist ivuxolimab. The CDR3 loop reads CASRTSGGRYEQYF. The CDR3 bases are TGTGCCAGCAGGACTAGCGGGGGGAGATACGAGCAGTACTTC.